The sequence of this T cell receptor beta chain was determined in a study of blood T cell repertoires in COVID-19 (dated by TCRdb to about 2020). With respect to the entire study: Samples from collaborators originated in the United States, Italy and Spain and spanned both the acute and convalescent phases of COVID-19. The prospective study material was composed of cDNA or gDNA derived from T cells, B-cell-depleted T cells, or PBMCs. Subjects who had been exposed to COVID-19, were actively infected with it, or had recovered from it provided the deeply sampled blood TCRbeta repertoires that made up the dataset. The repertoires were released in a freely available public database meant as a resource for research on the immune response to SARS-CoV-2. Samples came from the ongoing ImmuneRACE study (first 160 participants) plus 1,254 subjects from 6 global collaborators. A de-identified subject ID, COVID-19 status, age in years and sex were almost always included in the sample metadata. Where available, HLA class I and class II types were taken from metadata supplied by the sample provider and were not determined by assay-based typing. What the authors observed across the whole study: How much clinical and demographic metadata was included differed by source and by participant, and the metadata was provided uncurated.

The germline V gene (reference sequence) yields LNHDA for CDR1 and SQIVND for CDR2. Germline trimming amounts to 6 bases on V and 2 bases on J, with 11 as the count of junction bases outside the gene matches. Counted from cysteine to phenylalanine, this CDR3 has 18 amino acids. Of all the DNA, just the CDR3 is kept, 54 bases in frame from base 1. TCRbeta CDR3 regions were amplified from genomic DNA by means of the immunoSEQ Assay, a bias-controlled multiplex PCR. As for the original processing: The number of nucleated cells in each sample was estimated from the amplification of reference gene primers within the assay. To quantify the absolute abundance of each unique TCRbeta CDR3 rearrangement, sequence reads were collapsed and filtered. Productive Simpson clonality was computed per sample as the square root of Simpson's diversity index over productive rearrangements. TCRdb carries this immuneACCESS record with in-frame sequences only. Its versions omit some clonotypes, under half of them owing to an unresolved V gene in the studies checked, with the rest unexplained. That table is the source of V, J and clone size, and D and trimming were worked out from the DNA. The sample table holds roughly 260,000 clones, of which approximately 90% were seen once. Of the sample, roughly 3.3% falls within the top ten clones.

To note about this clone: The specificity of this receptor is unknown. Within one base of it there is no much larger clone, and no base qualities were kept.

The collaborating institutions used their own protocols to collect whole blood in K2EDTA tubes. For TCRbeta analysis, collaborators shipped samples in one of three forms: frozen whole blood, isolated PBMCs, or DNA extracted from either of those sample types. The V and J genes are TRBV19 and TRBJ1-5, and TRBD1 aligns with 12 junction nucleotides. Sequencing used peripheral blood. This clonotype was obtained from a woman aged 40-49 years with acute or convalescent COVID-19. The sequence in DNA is TGTGCCAGTAGCCCACAAGGGACAGGGGGCAGGCGCAATCAGCCCCAGCATTTT. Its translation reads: CASSPQGTGGRRNQPQHF.